A single sample is the source of the 22 T cell receptor beta chains below, sequenced in a study of shared clonotypes between healthy human individuals. Data came from immunoSEQ multiplex PCR; TCRdb stores just in-frame clones and leaves some out. This sample has millions of clones; 93% occur once, and the top ten carry 0.39%. Material for sequencing was naive CD4+ T cells from PBMCs. Subset here: CD45RA+ positively selected. These receptors were taken from a young man in good health. Some clones in this sample may be carry-over from other donors' samples.

The chain is built from TRBV7-9 and TRBJ1-3; TRBD1 might be the D (5 bases). Trimming cost V 5 bases and J 9 bases, with 29 bases left between them. The CDR3 is 18 amino acids. In germline, CDR1 is SEHNR, CDR2 FQNEAQ (reference sequence). The CDR3 protein is CASSLTRWLGVSRGTIYF. The DNA of the CDR3 is TGTGCCAGCAGCCTCACGCGTTGGTTGGGGGTCAGTCGCGGCACCATATATTTT.

For this clone: Additional DNA sequences in this sample encode the identical CDR3. This chain joins TRBV5-4 and TRBJ2-5; 13 bases fit TRBD2. The CDR3 is made up of 15 amino acids. Per germline, CDR1 SGHNT and CDR2 YYREEE (reference sequence). Losses at the gene ends were 3 bases for V and 5 bases for J; bases not matched to a gene: 4. The CDR3 reads CASSSGTSGKETQYF. The CDR3 region has the DNA TGTGCCAGCAGCTCCGGGACTAGCGGGAAGGAGACCCAGTACTTC.

The chain uses TRBV6-5 and TRBJ1-1; D gene uncertain. The germline V and J ends were trimmed by 7 bases and 3 bases, with 15 bases remaining between them. Germline CDR1 MNHEY, CDR2 SVGAGI. The CDR3 spans 14 residues. CDR3 region: CASTLSRIDTEAFF. The CDR3, as DNA: TGTGCCAGCACCCTGTCCAGAATCGACACTGAAGCTTTCTTT.

This clone appeared once. The rearrangement uses TRBV28 and TRBJ1-2; TRBD1 matches 12 bases. CDR1 is MDHEN, CDR2 SYDVKM, per germline. V shed 6 bases and J 3 bases; nucleotides not matched to a gene: 2. This CDR3 comprises 14 residues. The CDR3 here is CASRGTGGDYGYTF. The CDR3 bases are TGTGCCAGCAGGGGGACAGGGGGCGACTATGGCTACACCTTC.

In its sample, this clone was seen once. The CDR3 loop reads CASSRSNGGSTEAFF. CDR3 DNA sequence: TGTGCCAGCAGCCGATCTAACGGGGGTTCCACTGAAGCTTTCTTT. The chain joins TRBV7-6 to TRBJ1-1; maybe TRBD1 (5 bases). The CDR3 is made up of 15 amino acids. Per germline, CDR1 SGHVS and CDR2 FNYEAQ. Trimming removed 5 bases at V and 4 bases at J, with 17 bases between. The whole variable domain, remainder taken from reference TRBV7-6 and TRBJ1-1, is GAGVSQSPRYKVTKRGQDVALRCDPISGHVSLYWYRQALGQGPEFLTYFNYEAQQDKSGLPNDRFSAERPEGSISTLTIQRTEQRDSAMYRCASSRSNGGSTEAFFGQGTRLTVV.

Worth noting for this clone: Different DNA sequences within this sample yield the same CDR3. This rearrangement joins TRBV25-1 to TRBJ1-3, with D perhaps TRBD1 (6 bases). Trimming took 2 bases from V and 4 from J, leaving 9 bases between them. The CDR3 contains 14 residues. Germline CDR1 reads MGHDK; CDR2 reads SYGVNS. CDR3 DNA sequence: TGTGCCAGCAGTGAAGCAGGGGCAGGAAACACCATATATTTT. Protein sequence: CASSEAGAGNTIYF.

CDR3 DNA: TGTGCCAGCAGCGGGAACTACGAGCAGTACTTC. It specifies CASSGNYEQYF. The chain recombines TRBV6-6 with TRBJ2-7; the D gene is possibly TRBD2 (5 bases). The CDR3 runs 11 residues. CDR1 and CDR2 (germline): MNHNY, SVGAGI (reference sequence). V lost 6 bases and J lost 3, with 6 bases in between.

The chain links TRBV6-4 to TRBJ2-1, with 8 bases identical to TRBD1. Losses at the gene ends were 6 bases for V and 5 bases for J; bases not matched to a gene: 9. The CDR3 is made up of 15 amino acids. CDR1 is MRHNA, CDR2 SNTAGT, per germline. For the CDR3, the DNA is TGTGCCAGCAGCAAGACAGGGGAGGACCACAATGAGCAGTTCTTC. Its protein product is CASSKTGEDHNEQFF.

The V call is TRBV18, the J call TRBJ1-6, with D possibly matching TRBD1 (5 bases). V lost 1 base and J 0 bases, leaving 10 bases between the germline ends. The CDR3 loop spans 17 amino acids. CDR1 is KGHSH, CDR2 LQKENI, per germline. CDR3 DNA: TGTGCCAGCTCACCACTCCAGGGAAGCTCCTATAATTCACCCCTCCACTTT. Its translation: CASSPLQGSSYNSPLHF.

The gene calls are TRBV4-3 and TRBJ2-1, with 11 bases identical to TRBD2. Germline V gene sequence: CDR1 LGHNA, CDR2 YSLEER. V lost 3 bases, J lost 9 bases, and 10 bases stayed unmatched. The CDR3 consists of 16 residues. The CDR3 region is CASSQLAGGVTGEQFF. In nucleotides, the CDR3 is TGCGCCAGCAGCCAGTTAGCGGGAGGGGTTACAGGTGAGCAGTTCTTC.

The rearrangement links TRBV28 to TRBJ2-2, with 11 positions matching TRBD2. CDR3 length: 15 amino acids. Germline-derived CDR1 and CDR2 are MDHEN and SYDVKM. V lost 6 bases, J lost 8 bases, and 8 bases stayed unmatched. CDR3 sequence (DNA): TGTGCCAGCAGATCTAGCGGGAGGCCGGGTGGGGAGCTGTTTTTT. It encodes CASRSSGRPGGELFF.

V gene TRBV5-6 combines with J gene TRBJ2-1, with D possibly matching TRBD2 (5 bases). This CDR3 contains 14 residues. V shed 6 bases and J shed 7 bases, with 17 bases lying between them. Germline values: CDR1 SGHDT, CDR2 YYEEEE. The CDR3 sequence: CASTRGTSRNEQFF. In DNA form, the CDR3 reads TGTGCCAGCACCCGGGGAACCTCTCGAAATGAGCAGTTCTTC. Using reference TRBV5-6 and TRBJ2-1 for the parts outside the CDR3, the full variable domain is DAGVTQSPTHLIKTRGQQVTLRCSPKSGHDTVSWYQQALGQGPQFIFQYYEEEERQRGNFPDRFSGHQFPNYSSELNVNALLLGDSALYLCASTRGTSRNEQFFGPGTRLTVL.

This clone was detected once. The J gene is TRBJ2-4, the V gene TRBV11-2, with D unresolved. Trimming removed 6 bases from V and 2 bases from J, with 20 bases in between. Looked up from germline, CDR1 is SGHAT and CDR2 is FQNNGV. This CDR3 has 17 residues. As DNA, the CDR3 is TGTGCCAGCAGTTTCTCGACCGGGCCGGCGTCCAAAAACATTCAGTACTTC. Residues: CASSFSTGPASKNIQYF.

Here the CDR3 DNA reads TGTGCCAGCAGCTTTTACTACGAGCAGTACTTC. Translated, it gives CASSFYYEQYF. The V gene is TRBV11-2, the J gene TRBJ2-5; D call uncertain. The better agreement between TRBJ2-7 and the DNA end casts doubt on the J call. This CDR3 has 11 amino acids. Germline loops: CDR1 SGHAT, CDR2 FQNNGV.

This chain uses TRBV6-5 with TRBJ1-4; D not resolved. Germline CDR1 and CDR2: MNHEY and SVGAGI. This CDR3 region has 16 residues. With 0 bases removed from V and 5 bases from J, the gap between germline ends came to 13 bases. CDR3 in amino acids: CASSYSRANVNEKLFF. The CDR3 region has the DNA TGTGCCAGCAGTTACTCGAGGGCAAATGTGAATGAAAAACTGTTTTTT.

This clone was observed a single time. The J gene is TRBJ2-1, the V gene TRBV7-3; the match to TRBD2 covers 7 bases. The V and J ends lost 3 bases and 10 bases, in that order; junction bases with no gene match: 6. This CDR3 contains 13 residues. Germline CDR1 reads SGHTA; CDR2 reads FQGTGA. CDR3 sequence: CASSFREGVEQFF. The CDR3 region has the DNA TGTGCCAGCAGCTTTAGGGAGGGTGTCGAGCAGTTCTTC.

The V and J genes are TRBV7-9 and TRBJ1-1; no firm D call. The length of the CDR3 is 15 residues. V lost 1 base and J 0 bases, leaving 9 bases between the germline ends. CDR1 and CDR2 from the germline V gene are SEHNR and FQNEAQ (reference sequence). This CDR3 reads CASSLEGTMNTEAFF. The CDR3 DNA reads as TGTGCCAGCAGCTTAGAGGGAACGATGAACACTGAAGCTTTCTTT.

The chain recombines TRBV2 with TRBJ1-2; D ambiguous. The CDR3 is 15 residues long. Germline V gene lookup returns CDR1 SNHLY and CDR2 FYNNEI. Deletions cut 2 bases from V and 8 bases from J, with 18 bases between. CDR3 in DNA: TGTGCCAGCAGTGAATTTTTTCGGACGGAAAACGGCTACACCTTC. Its translation: CASSEFFRTENGYTF.

In regard to this clone: Other DNA sequences of this sample code for an identical CDR3. This rearrangement joins TRBV28 to TRBJ2-6, with 8 bases aligning to TRBD2. The J segment lost 2 bases and the V segment lost 8 bases, leaving 2 bases of the junction unmatched. In germline, CDR1 is MDHEN, CDR2 SYDVKM. The CDR3 is 14 residues long. CDR3 loop: CASSGGTGANVLTF. As DNA, the CDR3 is TGTGCCAGCTCGGGGGGGACTGGGGCCAACGTCCTGACTTTC. Full variable domain (missing parts from reference TRBV28 and TRBJ2-6): DVKVTQSSRYLVKRTGEKVFLECVQDMDHENMFWYRQDPGLGLRLIYFSYDVKMKEKGDIPEGYSVSREKKERFSLILESASTNQTSMYLCASSGGTGANVLTFGAGSRLTVL.

This rearrangement joins TRBV7-9 to TRBJ2-7, with 7 bases aligning to TRBD2. This CDR3 has 14 amino acids. The ends lost 8 bases at V and 2 bases at J; junction bases unmatched: 9. Germline V gene lookup returns CDR1 SEHNR and CDR2 FQNEAQ (reference sequence). The CDR3 reads CASGKAGTTYEQYF. CDR3 nucleotides: TGTGCCAGCGGGAAAGCCGGGACTACCTACGAGCAGTACTTC. Based on the CDR3 plus reference TRBV7-9 and TRBJ2-7, the full variable domain is DTGVSQNPRHKITKRGQNVTFRCDPISEHNRLYWYRQTLGQGPEFLTYFQNEAQLEKSRLLSDRFSAERPKGSFSTLEIQRTEQGDSAMYLCASGKAGTTYEQYFGPGTRLTVT.

There are a few counts of this clone. The chain joins TRBV6-6 to TRBJ2-5; unclear D gene. The CDR3 sequence is 15 residues long. V dropped 6 bases and J dropped 1 base, with 15 bases sitting between them. Per germline, CDR1 MNHNY and CDR2 SVGAGI (reference sequence). CDR3 sequence reads: CASSRLRVPQETQYF. The CDR3 DNA sequence: TGTGCCAGCAGCCGACTCCGGGTCCCCCAAGAGACCCAGTACTTC.

In the case of this clone: This sample includes further DNA sequences coding for the same CDR3. The V and J genes are TRBV7-9 and TRBJ2-2; D remains unclear. Germline V gene data show CDR1 as SEHNR and CDR2 as FQNEAQ (reference sequence). Deletions cut 5 bases from V and 4 bases from J, with 2 bases between. This CDR3 has 11 amino acids. The CDR3 region has the DNA TGTGCCAGCAGCCTCACCGGGGAGCTGTTTTTT. Its protein product is CASSLTGELFF.